Below, 5 T cell receptor beta chains from the same sample are listed, as sequenced in a study of blood T cell repertoires in COVID-19. The table came from immunoSEQ multiplex PCR; TCRdb's copy has only in-frame clones and leaves some out. The sample comprises tens of thousands of clones, roughly 76% of which are singletons, and 4% to 5.5% rests with the top ten. Sequenced material: peripheral blood. All receptors come from a woman aged 55-75 years with acute or convalescent COVID-19.

As for this clone: The same CDR3 also results from other DNA sequences found in this sample. The gene calls are TRBV6-5 and TRBJ2-5, with 9 bases fitting TRBD2. The germline V gene encodes CDR1 MNHEY and CDR2 SVGAGI. V lost 3 bases, J lost 5 bases, and 4 bases stayed unmatched. CDR3 length: 14 residues. In nucleotides, the CDR3 is TGTGCCAGCAGTTATAGCGGGAGCCGGGAGACCCAGTACTTC. It specifies CASSYSGSRETQYF.

The chain uses TRBV15 and TRBJ1-2; 7 bases are a match to TRBD1. The junction had 1 base not matched to a gene; V was cut back by 1 base and J by 5 bases. The CDR3 totals 13 residues. Germline assignment: CDR1 LNHNV and CDR2 YYDKDF (reference sequence). The CDR3 loop reads CATSRGQGYGYTF. CDR3 bases: TGTGCCACCAGCAGAGGACAGGGATATGGCTACACCTTC.

V usage is TRBV7-2 and J usage is TRBJ2-1, with D tentatively TRBD2 (5 bases). The germline V and J ends were trimmed by 2 bases and 8 bases, with 16 bases remaining between them. CDR1 is SGHTA, CDR2 FQGNSA, per germline. The CDR3 is made up of 15 amino acids. The CDR3 nucleotides are TGTGCCAGCAGCTTAATGGGAGTGGTTTTGGATGAGCAGTTCTTC. This translates into CASSLMGVVLDEQFF. Complete variable domain (other parts from reference TRBV7-2 and TRBJ2-1): GAGVSQSPSNKVTEKGKDVELRCDPISGHTALYWYRQSLGQGLEFLIYFQGNSAPDKSGLPSDRFSAERTGGSVSTLTIQRTQQEDSAVYLCASSLMGVVLDEQFFGPGTRLTVL.

The chain combines TRBV19 with TRBJ1-6; maybe TRBD1 (5 bases). This CDR3 has 16 residues. CDR1 is LNHDA, CDR2 SQIVND, per germline (reference sequence). Trimming stripped 7 bases from V and 9 bases from J, with 22 bases between. CDR3 in amino acids: CASTGGSDSRGSPLHF. The DNA for the CDR3 is TGTGCCAGTACCGGGGGGTCCGATTCACGGGGTTCACCCCTCCACTTT.

This chain uses TRBV19 with TRBJ1-5; no clear D gene. Germline-derived CDR1 and CDR2 are LNHDA and SQIVND (reference sequence). V was cut by 2 bases and J by 0 bases, with 11 bases left in between. CDR3 length equals 16 residues. CDR3 residues: CASSIRPAYSNQPQHF. DNA for the CDR3: TGTGCCAGTAGTATAAGGCCAGCGTATAGCAATCAGCCCCAGCATTTT. The full variable domain, rest sourced from reference TRBV19 and TRBJ1-5, is DGGITQSPKYLFRKEGQNVTLSCEQNLNHDAMYWYRQDPGQGLRLIYYSQIVNDFQKGDIAEGYSVSREKKESFPLTVTSAQKNPTAFYLCASSIRPAYSNQPQHFGDGTRLSIL.